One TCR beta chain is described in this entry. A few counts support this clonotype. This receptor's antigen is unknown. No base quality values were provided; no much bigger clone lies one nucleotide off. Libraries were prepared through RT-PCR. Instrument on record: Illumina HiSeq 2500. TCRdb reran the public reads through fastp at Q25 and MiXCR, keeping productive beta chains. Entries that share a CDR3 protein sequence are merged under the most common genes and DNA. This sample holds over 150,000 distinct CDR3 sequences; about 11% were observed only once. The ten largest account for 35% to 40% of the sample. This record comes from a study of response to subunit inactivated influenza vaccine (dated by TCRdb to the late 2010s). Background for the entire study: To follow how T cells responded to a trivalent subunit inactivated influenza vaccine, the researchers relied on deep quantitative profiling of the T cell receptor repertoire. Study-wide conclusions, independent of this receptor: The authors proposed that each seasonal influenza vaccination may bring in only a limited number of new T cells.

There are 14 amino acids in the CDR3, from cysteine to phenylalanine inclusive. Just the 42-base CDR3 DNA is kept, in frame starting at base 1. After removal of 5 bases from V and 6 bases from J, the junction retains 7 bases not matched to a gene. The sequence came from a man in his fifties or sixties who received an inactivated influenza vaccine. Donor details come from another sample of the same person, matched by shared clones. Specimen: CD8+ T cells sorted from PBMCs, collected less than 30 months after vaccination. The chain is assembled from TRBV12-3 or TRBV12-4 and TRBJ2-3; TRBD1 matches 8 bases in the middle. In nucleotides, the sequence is TGTGCCAGCAGTGCACAGGGGGGTGGTGATACGCAGTATTTT. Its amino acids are CASSAQGGGDTQYF.